Listed below are T cell receptor beta chains from one sample, sequenced in a study of CD8 T cells in Susac syndrome. TCRdb processed the immunoSEQ multiplex PCR reads anew with MiXCR; each CDR3 protein has one entry. The sample lists more than 85,000 distinct CDR3 sequences; about 96% were seen once. Sequencing was done on a sample of CD4+ T cells from PBMCs. All receptors come from a human donor in good health. The conserved cysteine and the conserved F or W are not part of the CDR3 here. D genes are given only for firm matches.

V: TRBV3-1; D: TRBD2; CDR3: ASSQDSLAGVADTQY
V: TRBV12-3/TRBV12-4; D: -; CDR3: ASRRTGLSGANVLT
V: TRBV20-1; D: TRBD1; CDR3: SAKVGGEGNQPQH
V: TRBV7-2; D: -; CDR3: ASSLGGRNDEKLF
V: TRBV7-9; D: TRBD2; CDR3: ASSPGTSLTDTQY
V: TRBV4-3; D: TRBD1; CDR3: ASSQDDRGVYGYT
V: TRBV12-3/TRBV12-4; D: -; CDR3: ASMRDSNQPQH
V: TRBV29-1; D: -; CDR3: SVEGGLLQETQY
V: TRBV19; D: -; CDR3: ASSMGLLSYNEQF
V: TRBV29-1; D: TRBD1; CDR3: SVALTDRVYEQY
V: TRBV14; D: -; CDR3: ASSQMDVRYEQF
V: TRBV6-2/TRBV6-3; D: TRBD2; CDR3: ASSYSSYLAGVTGELF
V: TRBV7-2; D: -; CDR3: ASSLMSGGGGGNTIY
V: TRBV4-3; D: TRBD1; CDR3: ASSQTGTGFTGELF
V: TRBV7-8; D: TRBD2; CDR3: ASSPPRGLAYSTDTQY
V: TRBV11-1; D: -; CDR3: ASSRTWSGGGYEQY
V: TRBV2; D: -; CDR3: ASSGLAKNIQY
V: TRBV27; D: -; CDR3: ASSFMGAGDPEAF
V: TRBV5-4; D: -; CDR3: ASSLGTGGNTGELF
V: TRBV4-3; D: -; CDR3: ASSRAWWETQY
V: TRBV5-1; D: TRBD2; CDR3: ASSFGLAGGRETQY
V: TRBV7-2; D: TRBD1; CDR3: ASTDRAVVAQY
V: TRBV20-1; D: -; CDR3: SAVDGNQPQH
V: TRBV12-3/TRBV12-4; D: -; CDR3: ASSLRGYGYT
V: TRBV5-1; D: -; CDR3: ASRLATGNTEAF
V: TRBV6-4; D: -; CDR3: ASSEFQGQPQH
V: TRBV2; D: -; CDR3: ANPVGSEAGGYT
V: TRBV29-1; D: -; CDR3: SARTDSYEQY
V: TRBV3-1; D: -; CDR3: ASSQSTWTPLH
V: TRBV28; D: -; CDR3: ASRPGLLETQY
V: TRBV6-5; D: TRBD2; CDR3: ASSVDSGSYEQY
V: TRBV7-3; D: -; CDR3: ASSLTPTIGSPPNYGYT
V: TRBV15; D: TRBD2; CDR3: ATSSDLAGSSYEQY
V: TRBV5-4; D: TRBD1; CDR3: ASSLRQGRPGDGANVLT
V: TRBV9; D: -; CDR3: ASSVELSGNTIY
V: TRBV2; D: TRBD2; CDR3: ASIGGAEYEQY